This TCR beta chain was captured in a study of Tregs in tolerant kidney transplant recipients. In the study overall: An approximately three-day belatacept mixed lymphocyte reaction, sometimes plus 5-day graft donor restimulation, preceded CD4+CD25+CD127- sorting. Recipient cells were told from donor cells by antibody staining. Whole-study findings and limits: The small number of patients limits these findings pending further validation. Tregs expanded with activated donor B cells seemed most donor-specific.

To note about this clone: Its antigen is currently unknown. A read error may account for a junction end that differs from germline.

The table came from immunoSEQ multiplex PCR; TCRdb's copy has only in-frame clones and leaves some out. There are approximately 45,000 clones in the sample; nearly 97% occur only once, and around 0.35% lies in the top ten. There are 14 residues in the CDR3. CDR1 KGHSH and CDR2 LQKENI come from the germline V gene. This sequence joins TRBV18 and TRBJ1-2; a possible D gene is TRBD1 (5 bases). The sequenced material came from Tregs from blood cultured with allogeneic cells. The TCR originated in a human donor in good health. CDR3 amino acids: CASSPRQPNLSRDF. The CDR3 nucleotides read TGTGCCAGCTCACCTCGACAGCCGAACTTATCCAGGGACTTC. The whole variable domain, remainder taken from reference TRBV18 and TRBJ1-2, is NAGVMQNPRHLVRRRGQEARLRCSPMKGHSHVYWYRQLPEEGLKFMVYLQKENIIDESGMPKERFSAEFPKEGPSILRIQQVVRGDSAAYFCASSPRQPNLSRDFGSGTRLTVV.